The source of this T cell receptor beta chain is a study of identical twins. TCRdb fed the 5' RACE reads into MiXCR, producing one record per CDR3 protein. The sample yields some 500,000 distinct CDR3 sequences, roughly 9.9% seen once. This clonotype has only a few counts. These sequences were also reported in another study, on yellow fever vaccine responses in identical twins.

Sequenced sample: PBMCs. The receptor's source is a woman aged 18 to 35 in good health.

Here the CDR3 DNA reads TGTGCCAGCAGCTCTCCTAGCGGGGGGAAAAATGAGCAGTTCTTC. Its translation: CASSSPSGGKNEQFF. The V gene is TRBV7-3, the J gene TRBJ2-1; TRBD2 agrees at 11 bases. This CDR3 has 15 amino acids. Germline V lookup: CDR1 SGHTA, CDR2 FQGTGA. The J segment lost 7 bases and the V segment lost 4 bases, leaving 6 bases of the junction unmatched.